The rows below give T cell receptor beta chains drawn from one sample of a study of cytomegalovirus exposure and HLA in healthy donors. Profiled with immunoSEQ multiplex PCR; TCRdb holds only in-frame clones, not every one. There are about 100,000 clones in the sample; about 60% occur only once, and 4% to 5.5% lies in the top ten. The sample taken for sequencing was PBMCs. The receptors here all came from a human donor in good health. Both conserved end residues are part of each CDR3. The D gene is left open where the match is weak. Some rows mark clone size as missing; the rest say once, few, many or name a class of expanded clone.

size: few
V: TRBV19
D: NA
J: TRBJ2-7
DNA: TGTGCCAGTAGTATGGGCCTTTCCTACGAGCAGTACTTC
CDR3: CASSMGLSYEQYF

size: NA
V: TRBV5-1
D: TRBD2
J: TRBJ2-7
DNA: TGCGCCAGCAGCCTGAGACTAGCGGGGGGGTTCGGCGAGCAGTACTTC
CDR3: CASSLRLAGGFGEQYF

size: NA
V: TRBV5-1
D: TRBD1
J: TRBJ2-5
DNA: TGCGCCAGCAGCTTACCAGGGGGTCAGGAGACCCAGTACTTC
CDR3: CASSLPGGQETQYF

size: few
V: TRBV6-6
D: NA
J: TRBJ2-3
DNA: TGTGCCAGCAGCCATAGCACAGATACGCAGTATTTT
CDR3: CASSHSTDTQYF

size: few
V: TRBV2
D: TRBD2
J: TRBJ2-2
DNA: TGTGCCAGCGGGGGACTAGATAACACCGGGGAGCTGTTTTTT
CDR3: CASGGLDNTGELFF

size: NA
V: TRBV7-2
D: NA
J: TRBJ2-1
DNA: TGTGCCAGCAGCCTGCCGCGAGTCACTGAGCAGTTCTTC
CDR3: CASSLPRVTEQFF

size: few
V: TRBV28
D: NA
J: TRBJ2-7
DNA: TGTGCCAGCAGTCAAGGCGTGGGTAGGGGATCCTACGAGCAGTACTTC
CDR3: CASSQGVGRGSYEQYF

size: few
V: TRBV30
D: NA
J: TRBJ2-2
DNA: TGTGCCTGGGGACAGAACCTAAACACCGGGGAGCTGTTTTTT
CDR3: CAWGQNLNTGELFF

size: few
V: TRBV30
D: NA
J: TRBJ2-5
DNA: TGTGCCTGGAAGGTTTCGACAGTCCAAGAGACCCAGTACTTC
CDR3: CAWKVSTVQETQYF

size: NA
V: TRBV6-1
D: NA
J: TRBJ1-6
DNA: TGTGCCAGCAGTGAACACCCAGGGTATAATTCACCCCTCCACTTT
CDR3: CASSEHPGYNSPLHF

size: NA
V: TRBV7-6
D: TRBD2
J: TRBJ2-1
DNA: TGTGCCAGCAGCTTATCACAGCGGGAGCCCCTCAATGAGCAGTTCTTC
CDR3: CASSLSQREPLNEQFF

size: NA
V: TRBV18
D: NA
J: TRBJ2-7
DNA: TGTGCCAGCTCACCACCTGTAGGGAGAAGCTACGAGCAGTACTTC
CDR3: CASSPPVGRSYEQYF

size: NA
V: TRBV19
D: NA
J: TRBJ2-1
DNA: TGTGCCAGTAGTATCAGGGAAAAGGTCAATGAGCAGTTCTTC
CDR3: CASSIREKVNEQFF

size: NA
V: TRBV5-4
D: TRBD1
J: TRBJ2-5
DNA: TGTGCCAGCAGCTCACAACAGGGGAACCAAGAGACCCAGTACTTC
CDR3: CASSSQQGNQETQYF

size: NA
V: TRBV5-5
D: TRBD1
J: TRBJ1-2
DNA: TGTGCCAGCAGCTCCAATCCAAACAGGGGCGGCTACACCTTC
CDR3: CASSSNPNRGGYTF